A few counts support the clone carrying this T cell receptor delta chain. Its matching antigen is unknown. Extracted RNA was reverse transcribed into cDNA. CDR3 amplicons came from multiplex PCR with pooled V-gene forward and constant-region reverse primers. TCRdb ran CATT on the multiplex PCR reads. Found here are around 60,000 delta-chain clones, more than 12% of them singletons; the top ten hold about 0.4%. The data originate from a study of Vδ1+ human thymocytes. Study-wide findings and caveats: Thymic TRG and TRD repertoires appeared highly polyclonal. Despite high sort purity, roughly 21% of thymic T cell receptor delta sequences were Vdelta2. TRD repertoires were essentially private, unlike widely shared TRG clonotypes.

The CDR3 runs 16 residues. V was trimmed by 4 bases and J by 10 bases, leaving 25 bases between them. CDR1 and CDR2 from the germline V gene are TSWWSYY and QGS. Thymocytes were sorted as CD3+ TCRVdelta1+ TCRVdelta2- after alphabeta T cell depletion. Between about 96% and 99.6% of sorted thymocytes were Vdelta1+. The source of this sequence is a girl under three years old who had congenital heart surgery. Material for sequencing was Vdelta1+ gamma-delta thymocytes from the thymus. Subset of the sample: FACS-sorted CD3+ TCRalphabeta- TCRVdelta1+ TCRVdelta2- thymocytes. V and J are TRDV1 and TRDJ1; D possibly corresponds to TRDD3 (5 bases). This chain's CDR3 is CALGAIRGVGERGLIF. The CDR3 bases are TGTGCTCTTGGGGCCATTAGGGGGGTCGGGGAAAGAGGACTCATCTTT.